The clone carrying this T cell receptor beta chain was seen a few times. Its specificity is not known. The data stem from a study of T cell repertoires in cytomegalovirus infection. Study-level information: HLA-B-restricted CMV epitopes that are well studied, plus recently identified HLA-C-restricted ones, were used by the study. Study-wide results and caveats: The cumulative frequency of public TCR beta families distinguished individuals who carried CMV together with the relevant HLA. HLA-C-restricted CMV clonotypes gave the most frequent clonotype in two of eight donors.

TCRdb ran MiXCR on the reads and lists one entry per CDR3 protein. The sample gives roughly 860,000 distinct CDR3 sequences, 30% to 35% of which show up once; 12% is in the top ten. The ends were cut back, 3 bases at V and 3 bases at J, with 9 bases in the middle. This CDR3 is 13 amino acids long. Germline-derived CDR1 and CDR2 are LNHNV and YYDKDF (reference sequence). The receptor was derived from a human donor in good health (CMV status not recorded). Some clones in this sample may be carry-over from other donors' samples. This chain connects TRBV15 to TRBJ2-7; unclear D gene. Here the sequenced sample was cultured CD8+ T cells from PBMCs, taken from culture after CMV antigen stimulation. The CDR3 region is CATSSLPDYEQYF. The CDR3 DNA follows: TGTGCCACCAGCAGTCTCCCGGACTACGAGCAGTACTTC.